The T cell receptor beta chain described here comes from a study of T cell repertoires in cytomegalovirus infection. The overall study: Both CMV infection and a matching HLA type were indicated by public TCR beta signatures. Overall study results and limits: Based on cumulative public TCR beta family frequency, carriers of CMV plus the relevant HLA were identified.

CDR3 length equals 14 residues. Trimming cost V 1 base and J 6 bases, with 7 bases left between them. This clonotype was seen more than once but under ten times. Antigen: not known. TCRdb processed the reads anew with MiXCR; each CDR3 protein has one entry. The sample lists just under 550,000 distinct CDR3 sequences, 26% seen once, with under 15% in the top ten. The chain carries TRBV12-3 or TRBV12-4 and TRBJ1-6; no firm D call. This receptor was obtained from a human donor in good health (CMV status not recorded). Some clones in this sample may be carry-over from other donors' samples. Sequenced sample: PBMCs. Written as DNA, the CDR3 is TGTGCCAGCAGTTTAGGGGGTGCTAATTCACCCCTCCACTTT. Amino acids: CASSLGGANSPLHF.